A few counts support the clone carrying this TCR beta chain. Its antigen is as yet unknown. This entry comes from a study of T-cell memory formation after mild COVID-19. The CDR3 sequence is 13 residues long. V lost 5 bases and J lost 0, with 11 bases in between. Germline V lookup: CDR1 SQVTM, CDR2 ANQGSEA. Broader study findings: In pre-infection memory, a portion of responding clones appeared, which suggested that cross-reactive memory joined. CD4+ bias marked clones expanding day 15 to 37, unlike balanced contracting clones.

5'RACE, which relied on constant-segment primers, yielded TCR alpha and TCR beta cDNA libraries carrying sample barcodes and UMIs. One entry per CDR3 protein results from TCRdb running MiXCR on the 5' RACE reads. The table shows under 650,000 distinct CDR3 sequences, with around 17% occurring only once. Sequencing was carried out using PBMCs or a T cell subset sorted from them (not recorded which). The clonotype comes from an adult woman who had mild COVID-19 (a few samples of this study predate the infection). Cell type and time point are not known. V gene TRBV29-1 combines with J gene TRBJ2-7, with TRBD1 as a possible D gene (5 bases). CDR3 in DNA: TGCAGCGTTAAGGGGCAAAGCTCCTACGAGCAGTACTTC. Its protein is CSVKGQSSYEQYF.